This TCR beta chain was identified in a study of Ad26.COV2.S vaccination and SARS-CoV-2 variants. Treatment given: around 19 received Ad26.COV2.S at low or high dose, single or two shots; five or six received placebo; per-sample allocation not given. Sample collection was performed on day 63 after the first vaccine or placebo injection. Germline values: CDR1 SGHTS, CDR2 YDEGEE. This CDR3 has 15 amino acids. Trimming stripped 3 bases from V and 0 bases from J, with 7 bases between. This table comes from immunoSEQ multiplex PCR, and its TCRdb copy is limited to in-frame clones, with some not included. The sample holds about 680,000 clones, approximately 88% seen once.

Sequenced material: peripheral blood, taken in a trial of Ad26.COV2.S vaccine versus placebo. The TCR sequence derives from a person between 18 and 60 years old who received the Ad26.COV2.S COVID-19 vaccine or a placebo. The V and J genes are TRBV5-8 and TRBJ2-6; TRBD2 might be the D (6 bases). The CDR3 region is CASSWGDSGANVLTF. Written as DNA, the CDR3 is TGTGCCAGCAGCTGGGGGGACTCTGGGGCCAACGTCCTGACTTTC.